This paragraph reports one TCR beta chain. The read ends 3 residues shy of where the CDR3 ends; the end is completed using the germline J gene. This sample stems from a study of T cells in women clearing cervical HPV infection. With V trimmed by 1 base and J by 1 base, 5 bases remained unmatched. Germline CDR1 reads DFQATT; CDR2 reads SNEGSKA (reference sequence). There are 16 residues in the CDR3. Some clones are missing from TCRdb's copy, which holds only in-frame ones; the method was immunoSEQ multiplex PCR. The repertoire shows under 20,000 clones; the top ten hold approximately 3%. This clonotype originated in a woman aged 18 to 75 with a cervical HPV16 infection that either progressed to CIN3+ or cleared (not recorded which). Sample: blood buffy coat. V gene TRBV20-1 combines with J gene TRBJ2-5, with 11 bases identical to TRBD2. The CDR3 here is CSARGLAGGSQETQYF. The part of the CDR3 DNA that was read is TGCAGTGCTAGAGGGCTAGCGGGGGGATCCCAAGAGACC.